This T cell receptor beta chain came from a study of blood T cells in healthy people across ages. Comment on this clonotype: What it binds is not known. Compared with germline, one end of the junction differs, possibly owing to a read error.

Overall study results and limits: A roughly linear age-dependent decrease characterized TCR beta diversity per million T cells. Estimates of diversity drawn from one million T cells were considered underestimates.

CDR1 and CDR2 (germline): SGHVS, FQNEAQ. The CDR3 is made up of 14 amino acids. The authors ran a second PCR of about 7 to 12 cycles using a sample-barcoded 5' primer and a J-beta primer mix. TCRdb re-derived calls from the 5' RACE reads in MiXCR, one entry per CDR3 protein. The sample consists of hundreds of thousands of distinct CDR3 sequences, about 30% of them appearing once. Caucasian individuals from Russia who were healthy and aged roughly 6 to 95 acted as donors. PBMCs, at least 6.5 million per sample, were isolated. This chain connects TRBV7-8 to TRBJ2-2, with D maybe TRBD2 (5 bases). The clonotype originates from an elderly woman in good health. The specimen sequenced was blood. The DNA of the CDR3 is TGTGCCAGCAGCTTATACGGGTTTACCGGGGAGCGGTTTTTT. It yields the protein CASSLYGFTGERFF.